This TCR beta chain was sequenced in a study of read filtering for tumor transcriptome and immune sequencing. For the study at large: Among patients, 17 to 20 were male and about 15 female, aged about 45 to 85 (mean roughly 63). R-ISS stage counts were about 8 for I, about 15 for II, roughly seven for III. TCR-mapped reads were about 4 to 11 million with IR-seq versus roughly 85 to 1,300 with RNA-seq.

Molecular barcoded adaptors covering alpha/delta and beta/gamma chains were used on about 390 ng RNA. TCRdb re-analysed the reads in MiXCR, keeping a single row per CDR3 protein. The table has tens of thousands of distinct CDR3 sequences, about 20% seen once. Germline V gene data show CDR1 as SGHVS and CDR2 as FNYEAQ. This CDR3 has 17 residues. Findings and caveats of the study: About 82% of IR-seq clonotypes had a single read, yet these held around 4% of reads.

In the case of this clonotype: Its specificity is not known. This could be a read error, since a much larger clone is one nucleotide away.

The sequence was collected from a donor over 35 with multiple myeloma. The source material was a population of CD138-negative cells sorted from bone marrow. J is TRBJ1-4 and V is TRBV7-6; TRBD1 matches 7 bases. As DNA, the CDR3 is TGTGCCAGCAGCTTAGGGCCAGGGGGAACAACTAATGAAAAACTGTGTTTT. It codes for CASSLGPGGTTNEKLCF.